Following are 25 T cell receptor beta chains from one sample sequenced in a study of breast tumors, draining lymph nodes, adjacent tissues. TCRdb re-analysed the multiplex PCR reads in MiXCR, keeping a single row per CDR3 protein. The repertoire holds 50,000 to 55,000 distinct CDR3 sequences, with roughly 40% as singletons. The sample comprised breast tumor tissue. These receptors all come from a female donor with breast cancer. Some clones in this sample may be carry-over from other donors' samples.

This clonotype was detected a few times. This rearrangement joins TRBV7-9 to TRBJ1-1; D remains unclear. Trimming took 3 bases from V and 7 from J, leaving 9 bases between them. This CDR3 region has 12 residues. Germline V gene lookup returns CDR1 SEHNR and CDR2 FQNEAQ (reference sequence). Here the CDR3 reads CASSFSGDEAFF. The CDR3, as DNA: TGTGCCAGCAGCTTTTCCGGGGATGAAGCTTTCTTT.

This clonotype has at least ten counts. The rearrangement uses TRBV4-3 and TRBJ2-3; 7 bases align to TRBD2. The germline gives CDR1 LGHNA, CDR2 YSLEER. Germline trimming cut 0 bases from V and 2 bases from J; bases unmatched to any gene: 11. The CDR3 is 18 amino acids. Here the CDR3 reads CASSQDLRPGGYTDTQYF. The CDR3 DNA is TGCGCCAGCAGCCAAGATCTAAGGCCGGGGGGTTACACAGATACGCAGTATTTT.

The V and J genes are TRBV5-1 and TRBJ2-3; D gene unclear. Trimming removed 1 base from V and 5 bases from J, with 5 bases in between. CDR3 length: 12 amino acids. Germline V lookup: CDR1 SGHRS, CDR2 YFSETQ. As DNA, the CDR3 is TGCGCCAGCAGCTTGACTGGAGATACGCAGTATTTT. It specifies CASSLTGDTQYF.

This clonotype was observed at least ten times. The chain couples TRBV7-9 to TRBJ2-5; unclear D gene. Trimming cost V 3 bases and J 0 bases, with 8 bases left between them. The germline gives CDR1 SEHNR, CDR2 FQNEAQ (reference sequence). CDR3 size: 14 residues. DNA for the CDR3: TGTGCCAGCAGCTTGCTAGGATACCAAGAGACCCAGTACTTC. Its translation is CASSLLGYQETQYF.

This clonotype was seen many times. The chain is built from TRBV4-3 and TRBJ2-1, with 9 bases identical to TRBD2. The CDR3 is 17 residues long. Trimming removed 0 bases from V and 8 bases from J; junction bases left unmatched: 11. Germline V gene data show CDR1 as LGHNA and CDR2 as YSLEER. CDR3 in DNA: TGCGCCAGCAGCCAAGATCCAGGAGCTAGCGGGAAGGATGAGCAGTTCTTC. Amino acids: CASSQDPGASGKDEQFF.

This clonotype was detected only once. This may arise from a read error, as a much more abundant clone is one base away. The chain has TRBV28 and TRBJ2-7; 7 bases fit TRBD2. J was trimmed by 2 bases and V by 4 bases; bases with no gene match: 8. The V gene's germline CDR1 is MDHEN and CDR2 SYDVKM. The CDR3 has 15 residues. CDR3 loop: CASSYNGGSPYEQYF. The CDR3 coding sequence is TGTGCCAGCAGTTATAACGGCGGGAGCCCCTACGAGCAGTACTTC.

As regards this clonotype: A read error is possible here, since a much larger clone lies one base away. The J gene is TRBJ1-1, the V gene TRBV29-1; possible D gene TRBD1, 6 bases. V was clipped by 6 bases and J by 5 bases, with 16 bases between them. The CDR3 has 13 amino acids. Germline loops: CDR1 SQVTM, CDR2 ANQGSEA. CDR3 amino acids: CSVAQTGETEAFF. In DNA form, the CDR3 reads TGCAGCGTGGCCCAGACAGGTGAGACTGAAGCTTTCTTT.

The rearrangement links TRBV29-1 to TRBJ1-2, with 9 bases aligning to TRBD1. The V and J ends lost 3 bases and 7 bases, in that order; junction bases with no gene match: 3. CDR3 size: 12 residues. The V gene's germline CDR1 is SQVTM and CDR2 ANQGSEA. The CDR3 sequence: CSVDDRGSGYTF. DNA of the CDR3: TGCAGCGTTGATGACAGGGGGTCTGGCTACACCTTC. The entire variable domain, with the rest obtained from reference TRBV29-1 and TRBJ1-2, is as follows: SAVISQKPSRDICQRGTSLTIQCQVDSQVTMMFWYRQQPGQSLTLIATANQGSEATYESGFVIDKFPISRPNLTFSTLTVSNMSPEDSSIYLCSVDDRGSGYTFGSGTRLTVV.

This clonotype came up many times. A clone one base away is much larger, so this may be a read error. The conserved phenylalanine or tryptophan normally closing the CDR3 is absent here, so this likely arose from a read error. The chain has TRBV10-3 and TRBJ1-3; D is uncertain. Trimming shortened V by 10 bases and J by 0 bases, and 10 bases separated the two germline ends. Germline CDR1 and CDR2: ENHRY and SYGVKD. The CDR3 extends over 13 amino acids. The CDR3 sequence: CASGRASGNTIYL. CDR3 sequence (DNA): TGTGCCAGCGGACGGGCCTCTGGAAACACCATATATCTT.

This clonotype has ten or more counts. This chain links TRBV6-1 with TRBJ2-3; TRBD2 agrees at 7 bases. The ends lost 6 bases at V and 4 bases at J; junction bases unmatched: 13. Germline CDR1 is MNHNS and CDR2 is SASEGT. The CDR3 contains 16 residues. CDR3 loop: CASRIQAGYVSDTQYF. In DNA, the CDR3 is TGTGCCAGCAGAATACAAGCGGGATACGTGTCAGATACGCAGTATTTT.

This clonotype came up many times. Just one base apart from a much larger clone, this may be a read error. The V gene is TRBV5-1, the J gene TRBJ2-7; a possible D gene is TRBD2 (6 bases). Germline loops: CDR1 SGHRS, CDR2 YFSETQ. The CDR3 runs 15 residues. The CDR3 nucleotides read TGCGCCAGCAGCTCCCCCGTGGGACTGTCCTACGAGCGGTACTTC. Its protein product is CASSSPVGLSYERYF.

The chain uses TRBV9 and TRBJ2-5; no clear D gene. Trimming shortened V by 0 bases and J by 4 bases, and 13 bases separated the two germline ends. The CDR3 covers 15 residues. Per the germline V gene, CDR1 is SGDLS and CDR2 is YYNGEE. The CDR3, as DNA: TGTGCCAGCAGCGTAGGAGAGTGCAATCCAGAGACCCAGTACTTC. It codes for CASSVGECNPETQYF.

This clonotype was counted at least ten times. With a much larger clone just one base away, this may be a read error. This chain connects TRBV12-5 to TRBJ2-5; 9 positions agree with TRBD2. With V trimmed by 3 bases and J by 3 bases, 5 bases remained unmatched. There are 15 residues in the CDR3. The germline V gene has CDR1 LGHNT and CDR2 FRNRAP. In nucleotides, the CDR3 is TGTGCTAGTGGTTTCGCGGGAGGGCCGGAAGAGACCCAGTACTTC. Translation: CASGFAGGPEETQYF.

The chain carries TRBV7-9 and TRBJ2-3, with 7 positions matching TRBD2. CDR1 is SEHNR, CDR2 FQNEAQ, per germline (reference sequence). The CDR3 is 17 residues long. J lost 1 base, V lost 2 bases, and 9 bases had no gene match. CDR3 nucleotides: TGTGCCAGCAGCTTAAATCTAGCGGAGGCTGGCACAGATACGCAGTATTTT. Protein: CASSLNLAEAGTDTQYF.

On this clonotype: The junction shows a germline mismatch at one end, possibly a read error. The V call is TRBV29-1, the J call TRBJ2-3; 13 bases map to TRBD2. The CDR3 is 14 amino acids. Germline values: CDR1 SQVTM, CDR2 ANQGSEA. CDR3 sequence reads: CSVGTSGSRDTQYF. CDR3 nucleotide sequence: TGCAGCGTTGGGACTAGCGGGAGCAGAGATACGCAGTATTTT.

This clonotype was seen at least ten times. The genes are TRBV27 and TRBJ2-5; 7 positions agree with TRBD2. CDR3 length: 13 amino acids. CDR1 and CDR2 (germline): MNHEY, SMNVEV (reference sequence). The trim removed 10 bases at V and 6 bases at J, leaving 11 bases unmatched. In DNA form, the CDR3 reads TGTGCCACCCGGACGGGGGGAGGGCAGACCCAGTACTTC. This encodes CATRTGGGQTQYF.

This clonotype was observed at least ten times. V and J are TRBV27 and TRBJ1-2; the match to TRBD1 covers 8 bases. The germline gives CDR1 MNHEY, CDR2 SMNVEV (reference sequence). This CDR3 comprises 14 residues. Germline trimming cut 6 bases from V and 4 bases from J; bases unmatched to any gene: 7. CDR3 protein: CASRPGGAGYGYTF. The DNA for the CDR3 is TGTGCCAGCAGACCAGGGGGCGCGGGCTATGGCTACACCTTC.

To note about this clonotype: A read error may be the cause here, since a much bigger clone is one base away. The chain is built from TRBV28 and TRBJ1-2; D perhaps matches TRBD1 (6 bases). The CDR3 is made up of 13 amino acids. The ends were cut back, 5 bases at V and 6 bases at J, with 13 bases in the middle. CDR1 and CDR2 from the germline V gene are MDHEN and SYDVKM. The CDR3 reads CASSKGGTDGYTF. The DNA of the CDR3 is TGTGCCAGCAGTAAAGGGGGTACCGATGGCTACACCTTC.

V gene TRBV20-1 combines with J gene TRBJ1-2, with 7 bases identical to TRBD1. The CDR3 is 12 amino acids. Germline values: CDR1 DFQATT, CDR2 SNEGSKA (reference sequence). The ends lost 0 bases at V and 14 bases at J; junction bases unmatched: 9. The DNA of the CDR3 is TGCAGTGCTAGAGATCCGACAGGGTCCTCTACCTTC. It yields the protein CSARDPTGSSTF.

The chain uses TRBV7-2 and TRBJ2-3; D is possibly TRBD1 or TRBD2 (5 bases each). The germline gives CDR1 SGHTA, CDR2 FQGNSA. V was shortened by 3 bases and J by 1 base, with 8 bases between the two germline ends. This CDR3 has 14 residues. The CDR3 loop reads CASSLWDGTDTQYF. For the CDR3, the DNA is TGTGCCAGCAGCTTGTGGGACGGCACAGATACGCAGTATTTT.

This clonotype was counted at least ten times. V and J are TRBV7-9 and TRBJ2-2, with D perhaps matching TRBD2 (7 bases). The CDR3 loop spans 16 amino acids. Trimming took off 0 bases at V and 4 bases at J, with 12 bases between the two ends. Germline lookup yields CDR1 SEHNR and CDR2 FQNEAQ (reference sequence). CDR3 loop: CASSLAGGARTGELFF. The DNA of the CDR3 is TGTGCCAGCAGCTTAGCGGGGGGGGCTCGCACCGGGGAGCTGTTTTTT.

This clonotype came up once. The chain couples TRBV4-1 to TRBJ2-1; TRBD2 agrees at 11 bases. The trim removed 3 bases at V and 6 bases at J, leaving 10 bases unmatched. Looked up from germline, CDR1 is MGHRA and CDR2 is YSYEKL. The length of the CDR3 is 17 residues. The CDR3 sequence is CASSQTLAGGRGNEQFF. The CDR3 bases are TGCGCCAGCAGCCAGACCTTAGCGGGAGGGAGAGGCAATGAGCAGTTCTTC.

This clonotype appeared a few times. The rearrangement joins TRBV15 to TRBJ2-7, with a tentative D call TRBD1 (6 bases). This CDR3 region has 16 residues. With 3 bases removed from V and 2 bases from J, the gap between germline ends came to 17 bases. Germline lookup yields CDR1 LNHNV and CDR2 YYDKDF (reference sequence). In DNA, the CDR3 is TGTGCCACCAGCAGCTTAGCCCCCGGGACAACCTACGAGCAGTACTTC. Protein product: CATSSLAPGTTYEQYF.

Notes on this clonotype: This clone may be a read error of a much larger clone one base away. The rearrangement links TRBV5-1 to TRBJ1-2; perhaps TRBD1 as D (5 bases). The CDR3 sequence is 13 residues long. CDR1 is SGHRS, CDR2 YFSETQ, per germline. CDR3 sequence (DNA): TGCACCAGCAGCAGGGCCGTGGTTGATGGCTACACCTTC. Amino acid sequence: CTSSRAVVDGYTF.

This clonotype showed up just a few times. The gene calls are TRBV19 and TRBJ1-5; D remains ambiguous. CDR1 LNHDA and CDR2 SQIVND come from the germline V gene (reference sequence). This CDR3 has 13 residues. The V end lost 7 bases, the J end lost 14 bases, and 21 bases lay between the germline ends. The CDR3, as DNA: TGTGCCAGTAAACTAGCGGGTATCAACAATGAGCATTTT. Residues: CASKLAGINNEHF.